The present T cell receptor beta chain was sequenced within a study of shared clonotypes between healthy human individuals. CD45RO-negative, CCR7-selected cells formed the naive CD8 fraction, which excluded terminally differentiated effector memory CD45RA+ cells. The donors, all of them Caucasian adults, lived in Nashville, Tennessee. Data came from immunoSEQ multiplex PCR; TCRdb stores just in-frame clones and leaves some out. This sample has over 2,000,000 clones, with 93% found just once. Germline V gene lookup returns CDR1 SGHAT and CDR2 FQDESV (reference sequence). The CDR3 contains 16 residues. The V gene lost 3 bases and the J gene lost 0 bases, with 14 bases spanning the gap. This clone showed up just once.

The chain has TRBV11-1 and TRBJ1-1; D call uncertain. The TCR was taken from a man younger than 35 in good health. Some clones in this sample may be carry-over from other donors' samples. Sample: naive CD8+ T cells from PBMCs. The CDR3 region has the DNA TGTGCCAGCAGCTTCGGTCAGGATCGAGTGAACACTGAAGCTTTCTTT. Translated: CASSFGQDRVNTEAFF.